This is a list of T cell receptor beta chains from one sample in a study of cytomegalovirus exposure and HLA in healthy donors. The repertoire was sequenced with immunoSEQ multiplex PCR; TCRdb's copy has only in-frame clones and lacks some. The table shows about 100,000 clones, with over 75% occurring only once. Material: PBMCs. Source of these receptors: a woman between 18 and 30 years old in good health and CMV-seronegative. CDR3s include the opening cysteine and the closing phenylalanine or tryptophan. The order of the fields is J gene, V gene, clone size, D gene, CDR3 protein, CDR3 DNA. D genes are given only for firm matches. Not every row has a clone size; where given, it reads once, few, many or a size class.

j_gene: TRBJ2-7
v_gene: TRBV5-4
abundance: NA
d_gene: TRBD1
CDR3aa: CASSSAGQGHREQYF
CDR3nt: TGTGCCAGCAGCTCGGCAGGACAGGGGCATAGGGAGCAGTACTTC

j_gene: TRBJ2-7
v_gene: TRBV4-2
abundance: NA
d_gene: TRBD2
CDR3aa: CASSQETSGGGYEQYF
CDR3nt: TGTGCCAGCAGCCAGGAGACTAGCGGGGGGGGATACGAGCAGTACTTC

j_gene: TRBJ1-5
v_gene: TRBV7-8
abundance: NA
d_gene: NA
CDR3aa: CASSSAGNSNQPQHF
CDR3nt: TGTGCCAGCAGCTCGGCGGGAAATAGCAATCAGCCCCAGCATTTT

j_gene: TRBJ2-7
v_gene: TRBV6-1
abundance: once
d_gene: NA
CDR3aa: CASSVRGSYEQYF
CDR3nt: TGTGCCAGCAGTGTACGCGGCTCCTACGAGCAGTACTTC

j_gene: TRBJ1-2
v_gene: TRBV27
abundance: few
d_gene: NA
CDR3aa: CASSFHRIDRHYGYTF
CDR3nt: TGTGCCAGCAGTTTCCACCGGATCGACAGACACTATGGCTACACCTTC

j_gene: TRBJ2-1
v_gene: TRBV29-1
abundance: once
d_gene: TRBD2
CDR3aa: CSGGEGQREYEQFF
CDR3nt: TGCAGCGGCGGAGAAGGCCAGCGGGAGTATGAGCAGTTCTTC

j_gene: TRBJ2-7
v_gene: TRBV29-1
abundance: NA
d_gene: TRBD1
CDR3aa: CSFEGQGYEQYF
CDR3nt: TGCAGCTTTGAGGGACAGGGCTACGAGCAGTACTTC

j_gene: TRBJ1-4
v_gene: TRBV25-1
abundance: NA
d_gene: NA
CDR3aa: CASSEVEQQNEKLFF
CDR3nt: TGTGCCAGCAGTGAGGTCGAACAGCAAAATGAAAAACTGTTTTTT

j_gene: TRBJ2-3
v_gene: TRBV5-1
abundance: NA
d_gene: TRBD1
CDR3aa: CASTPWTGRTDTQYF
CDR3nt: TGCGCCAGCACCCCTTGGACAGGACGCACAGATACGCAGTATTTT

j_gene: TRBJ2-1
v_gene: TRBV28
abundance: once
d_gene: TRBD2
CDR3aa: CASSPRAGRSVGYNEQFF
CDR3nt: TGTGCCAGCAGCCCAAGAGCGGGGAGATCTGTGGGTTACAATGAGCAGTTCTTC

j_gene: TRBJ2-3
v_gene: TRBV5-8
abundance: NA
d_gene: NA
CDR3aa: CASSPLRSRTDTQYF
CDR3nt: TGTGCCAGCAGCCCCCTAAGGAGTCGCACAGATACGCAGTATTTT

j_gene: TRBJ1-5
v_gene: TRBV6-1
abundance: once
d_gene: NA
CDR3aa: CASSEWAQPQHF
CDR3nt: TGTGCCAGCAGTGAATGGGCTCAGCCCCAGCATTTT

j_gene: TRBJ2-1
v_gene: TRBV7-9
abundance: few
d_gene: NA
CDR3aa: CASSHPLGGREQFF
CDR3nt: TGTGCCAGCAGCCACCCTCTGGGGGGTCGCGAGCAGTTCTTC

j_gene: TRBJ1-5
v_gene: TRBV30
abundance: NA
d_gene: TRBD1
CDR3aa: CAWSLGQGAYQPQHF
CDR3nt: TGTGCCTGGAGTCTGGGACAGGGGGCTTATCAGCCCCAGCATTTT

j_gene: TRBJ2-7
v_gene: TRBV7-9
abundance: NA
d_gene: NA
CDR3aa: CASSSRTVEEQYF
CDR3nt: TGTGCCAGCAGCTCAAGGACAGTTGAAGAGCAGTACTTC

j_gene: TRBJ1-1
v_gene: TRBV30
abundance: NA
d_gene: NA
CDR3aa: CAWSGDRNTEAFF
CDR3nt: TGTGCCTGGAGTGGCGACAGGAACACTGAAGCTTTCTTT

j_gene: TRBJ2-2
v_gene: TRBV9
abundance: NA
d_gene: TRBD2
CDR3aa: CASSEGLAGTGELFF
CDR3nt: TGTGCCAGCAGCGAGGGACTAGCGGGGACCGGGGAGCTGTTTTTT

j_gene: TRBJ1-5
v_gene: TRBV9
abundance: once
d_gene: NA
CDR3aa: CASSPDQGSQPQHF
CDR3nt: TGTGCCAGCAGCCCCGACCAGGGGAGTCAGCCCCAGCATTTT

j_gene: TRBJ1-1
v_gene: TRBV18
abundance: NA
d_gene: TRBD1
CDR3aa: CASSQSGQTNTEAFF
CDR3nt: TGTGCCAGCTCACAATCGGGACAGACGAACACTGAAGCTTTCTTT

j_gene: TRBJ2-2
v_gene: TRBV25-1
abundance: NA
d_gene: TRBD1
CDR3aa: CASSGTGENTGELFF
CDR3nt: TGTGCCAGCAGTGGGACAGGGGAGAACACCGGGGAGCTGTTTTTT

j_gene: TRBJ1-1
v_gene: TRBV4-2
abundance: NA
d_gene: NA
CDR3aa: CASSQVGRDTEAFF
CDR3nt: TGTGCCAGCAGCCAAGTCGGGAGGGACACTGAAGCTTTCTTT

j_gene: TRBJ1-4
v_gene: TRBV5-4
abundance: NA
d_gene: NA
CDR3aa: CASSLGTARQANEKLFF
CDR3nt: TGTGCCAGCAGCTTGGGGACAGCTCGTCAAGCTAATGAAAAACTGTTTTTT

j_gene: TRBJ1-1
v_gene: TRBV25-1
abundance: NA
d_gene: NA
CDR3aa: CASSESVNTEAFF
CDR3nt: TGTGCCAGCAGTGAATCCGTTAACACTGAAGCTTTCTTT

j_gene: TRBJ1-5
v_gene: TRBV4-1
abundance: NA
d_gene: TRBD1
CDR3aa: CASSQPTGSNQPQHF
CDR3nt: TGCGCCAGCAGCCAACCGACAGGGAGCAATCAGCCCCAGCATTTT

j_gene: TRBJ2-2
v_gene: TRBV7-9
abundance: NA
d_gene: NA
CDR3aa: CASSLGRADTGELFF
CDR3nt: TGTGCCAGCAGCTTAGGGCGGGCCGACACCGGGGAGCTGTTTTTT

j_gene: TRBJ2-3
v_gene: TRBV7-2
abundance: NA
d_gene: NA
CDR3aa: CASSPLGTSTDTQYF
CDR3nt: TGTGCCAGCAGCCCACTTGGGACTAGCACAGATACGCAGTATTTT

j_gene: TRBJ2-3
v_gene: TRBV9
abundance: NA
d_gene: NA
CDR3aa: CASSVTGHNTDTQYF
CDR3nt: TGTGCCAGCAGCGTAACCGGACATAACACAGATACGCAGTATTTT

j_gene: TRBJ2-2
v_gene: TRBV5-5
abundance: NA
d_gene: TRBD1
CDR3aa: CASSSSGQERSGELFF
CDR3nt: TGTGCCAGCAGCTCTTCGGGACAGGAACGTTCCGGGGAGCTGTTTTTT

j_gene: TRBJ1-6
v_gene: TRBV10-3
abundance: NA
d_gene: NA
CDR3aa: CAISEGPESLHF
CDR3nt: TGTGCCATCAGTGAGGGCCCGGAGTCCCTCCACTTT

j_gene: TRBJ1-2
v_gene: TRBV6-1
abundance: NA
d_gene: NA
CDR3aa: CASSESVGGNYGYIF
CDR3nt: TGTGCCAGCAGTGAATCTGTGGGGGGGAACTATGGCTACATCTTC

j_gene: TRBJ1-5
v_gene: TRBV6-6
abundance: NA
d_gene: TRBD1
CDR3aa: CASSSGQGSFGQPQHF
CDR3nt: TGTGCCAGCAGCTCAGGACAGGGCTCTTTCGGTCAGCCCCAGCATTTT

j_gene: TRBJ1-5
v_gene: TRBV28
abundance: NA
d_gene: NA
CDR3aa: CASSVGRQQPQHF
CDR3nt: TGTGCCAGCAGTGTGGGGCGCCAACAGCCCCAGCATTTT

j_gene: TRBJ1-2
v_gene: TRBV30
abundance: NA
d_gene: NA
CDR3aa: CAWSGTGYRADGYTF
CDR3nt: TGTGCCTGGAGTGGCACAGGGTATAGAGCCGATGGCTACACCTTC

j_gene: TRBJ2-2
v_gene: TRBV7-7
abundance: NA
d_gene: NA
CDR3aa: CASSLAAAGELFF
CDR3nt: TGTGCCAGCAGCTTAGCGGCCGCCGGGGAGCTGTTTTTT

j_gene: TRBJ2-5
v_gene: TRBV10-3
abundance: NA
d_gene: TRBD1
CDR3aa: CAISEKTGLQETQYF
CDR3nt: TGTGCCATCAGTGAGAAGACAGGGCTGCAAGAGACCCAGTACTTC

j_gene: TRBJ1-6
v_gene: TRBV7-9
abundance: few
d_gene: NA
CDR3aa: CASSLLHPLGSPLHF
CDR3nt: TGTGCCAGCAGCTTGTTACACCCCCTCGGGTCACCCCTCCACTTT

j_gene: TRBJ2-1
v_gene: TRBV6-5
abundance: NA
d_gene: NA
CDR3aa: CASSYSGHRYNEQFF
CDR3nt: TGTGCCAGCAGTTACTCGGGACACCGCTACAATGAGCAGTTCTTC

j_gene: TRBJ1-6
v_gene: TRBV7-9
abundance: once
d_gene: TRBD1
CDR3aa: CASSHPPGQGESPLHF
CDR3nt: TGTGCCAGCAGCCATCCACCGGGACAGGGAGAGTCACCCCTCCACTTT

j_gene: TRBJ2-7
v_gene: TRBV6-1
abundance: NA
d_gene: NA
CDR3aa: CASSEIGSYEQYF
CDR3nt: TGTGCCAGCAGTGAAATCGGGTCCTACGAGCAGTACTTC

j_gene: TRBJ1-1
v_gene: TRBV30
abundance: few
d_gene: NA
CDR3aa: CAWRLGASTEAFF
CDR3nt: TGTGCCTGGCGTCTGGGGGCGAGCACTGAAGCTTTCTTT

j_gene: TRBJ1-5
v_gene: TRBV5-6
abundance: NA
d_gene: TRBD1
CDR3aa: CASSRWDRGHGQPQHF
CDR3nt: TGTGCCAGCAGCCGATGGGACAGGGGGCACGGACAGCCCCAGCATTTT

j_gene: TRBJ2-1
v_gene: TRBV28
abundance: once
d_gene: TRBD2
CDR3aa: CASSAGTSGVNEQFF
CDR3nt: TGTGCCAGCAGTGCCGGGACTAGCGGGGTCAATGAGCAGTTCTTC

j_gene: TRBJ1-2
v_gene: TRBV27
abundance: NA
d_gene: NA
CDR3aa: CASSPFREGGYTF
CDR3nt: TGTGCCAGCAGTCCCTTTAGAGAGGGCGGCTACACCTTC

j_gene: TRBJ2-1
v_gene: TRBV6-4
abundance: NA
d_gene: NA
CDR3aa: CASSVAGLPYNEQFF
CDR3nt: TGTGCCAGCAGTGTAGCAGGACTACCCTACAATGAGCAGTTCTTC

j_gene: TRBJ1-1
v_gene: TRBV6-6
abundance: once
d_gene: NA
CDR3aa: CASGPQGMNTEAFF
CDR3nt: TGTGCCAGCGGACCGCAGGGGATGAACACTGAAGCTTTCTTT

j_gene: TRBJ2-3
v_gene: TRBV5-4
abundance: NA
d_gene: TRBD2
CDR3aa: CASSFKRGGTDTQYF
CDR3nt: TGTGCCAGCAGTTTCAAGCGGGGGGGCACAGATACGCAGTATTTT

j_gene: TRBJ2-5
v_gene: TRBV10-2
abundance: NA
d_gene: TRBD2
CDR3aa: CASSPRVGREETQYF
CDR3nt: TGCGCCAGCAGCCCGAGAGTGGGGAGGGAGGAGACCCAGTACTTC

j_gene: TRBJ2-7
v_gene: TRBV5-1
abundance: NA
d_gene: NA
CDR3aa: CASSLDLTYEQYF
CDR3nt: TGCGCCAGCAGCTTGGACTTAACCTACGAGCAGTACTTC

j_gene: TRBJ1-2
v_gene: TRBV6-1
abundance: NA
d_gene: NA
CDR3aa: CASSASSYGYTF
CDR3nt: TGTGCCAGCAGTGCCTCCAGCTATGGCTACACCTTC

j_gene: TRBJ2-2
v_gene: TRBV27
abundance: NA
d_gene: NA
CDR3aa: CASSLRLVGELFF
CDR3nt: TGTGCCAGCAGTTTACGACTAGTTGGGGAGCTGTTTTTT

j_gene: TRBJ1-5
v_gene: TRBV6-6
abundance: once
d_gene: NA
CDR3aa: CASSSDSYSNQPQHF
CDR3nt: TGTGCCAGCAGCTCCGACAGTTATAGCAATCAGCCCCAGCATTTT

j_gene: TRBJ2-5
v_gene: TRBV6-1
abundance: NA
d_gene: TRBD2
CDR3aa: CASSEGGGAETQYF
CDR3nt: TGTGCCAGCAGTGAAGGGGGAGGGGCGGAGACCCAGTACTTC

j_gene: TRBJ2-7
v_gene: TRBV10-1
abundance: NA
d_gene: TRBD1
CDR3aa: CASSEPDRGLDEQYF
CDR3nt: TGCGCCAGCAGTGAACCAGACAGGGGGCTCGACGAGCAGTACTTC

j_gene: TRBJ1-1
v_gene: TRBV2
abundance: NA
d_gene: NA
CDR3aa: CASMEGNTEAFF
CDR3nt: TGTGCCAGCATGGAGGGGAACACTGAAGCTTTCTTT

j_gene: TRBJ1-1
v_gene: TRBV29-1
abundance: few
d_gene: NA
CDR3aa: CSTRNTEAFF
CDR3nt: TGCAGCACGCGGAACACTGAAGCTTTCTTT

j_gene: TRBJ2-3
v_gene: TRBV2
abundance: NA
d_gene: NA
CDR3aa: CASSARDTQYF
CDR3nt: TGTGCCAGCAGTGCGAGAGATACGCAGTATTTT

j_gene: TRBJ2-1
v_gene: TRBV9
abundance: NA
d_gene: NA
CDR3aa: CASSVGGGDYNEQFF
CDR3nt: TGTGCCAGCAGCGTAGGCGGAGGGGACTACAATGAGCAGTTCTTC

j_gene: TRBJ1-5
v_gene: TRBV7-2
abundance: once
d_gene: TRBD1
CDR3aa: CASKWTGQDNQPQHF
CDR3nt: TGTGCCAGCAAATGGACGGGACAGGATAATCAGCCCCAGCATTTT